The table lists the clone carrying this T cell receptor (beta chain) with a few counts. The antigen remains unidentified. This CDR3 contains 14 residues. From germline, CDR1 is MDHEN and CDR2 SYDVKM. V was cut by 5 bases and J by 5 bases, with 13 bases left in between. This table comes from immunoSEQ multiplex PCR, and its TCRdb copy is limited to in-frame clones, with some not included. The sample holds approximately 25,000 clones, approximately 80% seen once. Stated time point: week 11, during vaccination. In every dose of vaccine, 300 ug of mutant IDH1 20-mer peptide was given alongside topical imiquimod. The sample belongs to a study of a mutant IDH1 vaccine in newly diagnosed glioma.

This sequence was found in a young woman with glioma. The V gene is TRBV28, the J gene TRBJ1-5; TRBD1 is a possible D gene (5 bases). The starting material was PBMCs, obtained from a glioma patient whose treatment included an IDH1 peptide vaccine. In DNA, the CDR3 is TGTGCCAGCAGTCCCCGCGACAGCTATCAGCCCCAGCATTTT. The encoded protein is CASSPRDSYQPQHF.